These 8 T cell receptor beta chains originate from one sample sequenced in a study of CD8 T cells in Susac syndrome. Roughly 0.45 to 1 ug RNA was reverse transcribed with random hexamers. Via MiXCR, TCRdb re-called the immunoSEQ multiplex PCR reads, giving one row per CDR3 protein. The data show approximately 260,000 distinct CDR3 sequences, with about 95% seen just once and 0.1% held by the top ten. Sample: CD4+ T cells from PBMCs. Receptors were obtained from a human donor with Susac syndrome.

The chain recombines TRBV23-1 with TRBJ1-5, with D unclear. TRBV23-1 is recorded as an ORF, its role being uncertain. Trimming removed 3 bases from V and 0 bases from J, with 24 bases in between. This CDR3 contains 20 residues. CDR3 loop: CASSQSVSPWEPYSNQPQHF. The CDR3 DNA reads TGCGCCAGCAGTCAGTCGGTCAGTCCGTGGGAGCCTTATAGCAATCAGCCCCAGCATTTT.

The count of this clonotype is one. The CDR3 loop is CSAGGGASYGYTF. The CDR3 region has the DNA TGCAGTGCTGGAGGGGGCGCCAGCTATGGCTACACCTTC. The rearrangement links TRBV20-1 to TRBJ1-2; 7 positions match TRBD1. The germline V gene encodes CDR1 DFQATT and CDR2 SNEGSKA (reference sequence). With V trimmed by 5 bases and J by 4 bases, 7 bases remained unmatched. The CDR3 spans 13 residues.

This sequence joins TRBV15 and TRBJ2-1; weak D call: TRBD2 (6 bases). V was shortened by 0 bases and J by 12 bases, with 18 bases between the two germline ends. The CDR3 totals 15 residues. The V gene's germline CDR1 is LNHNV and CDR2 YYDKDF (reference sequence). In DNA form, the CDR3 reads TGTGCCACCAGCAGAGATCTGGAACTCCACGGGGGGCAGTTCTTC. It translates to CATSRDLELHGGQFF. The full variable domain, with the rest looked up from reference TRBV15 and TRBJ2-1, is DAMVIQNPRYQVTQFGKPVTLSCSQTLNHNVMYWYQQKSSQAPKLLFHYYDKDFNNEADTPDNFQSRRPNTSFCFLDIRSPGLGDTAMYLCATSRDLELHGGQFFGPGTRLTVL.

This chain connects TRBV18 to TRBJ1-2, with D perhaps TRBD1 (6 bases). Trimming removed 3 bases at V and 6 bases at J, with 11 bases between. CDR1 is KGHSH, CDR2 LQKENI, per germline. This CDR3 is built from 13 residues. The CDR3 coding sequence is TGTGCCAGCTCACCTGGACAGCGGGATGGCTACACCTTC. Encoded protein: CASSPGQRDGYTF.

This clonotype was seen a single time. V is TRBV4-1 and J is TRBJ2-2, with TRBD2 matching 7 bases. This CDR3 has 16 residues. The V segment lost 6 bases and the J segment 4 bases; nucleotides outside the gene matches: 11. Per germline, CDR1 MGHRA and CDR2 YSYEKL. Written as DNA, the CDR3 is TGCGCCAGCAGAAAAAGGGCGGGAGTGCTCACCGGGGAGCTGTTTTTT. Protein: CASRKRAGVLTGELFF.

This clonotype was detected once. The V and J genes are TRBV20-1 and TRBJ1-1; D gene unclear. The CDR3 has 10 amino acids. Trimming took off 5 bases at V and 3 bases at J, with 4 bases between the two ends. CDR1 and CDR2 (germline): DFQATT, SNEGSKA (reference sequence). CDR3 sequence (DNA): TGCAGTGCTGAACACACTGAAGCTTTCTTT. The encoded protein is CSAEHTEAFF.

This clonotype was recorded only once. The chain is built from TRBV11-3 and TRBJ2-1; perhaps TRBD2 as D (6 bases). Trimming cost V 7 bases and J 8 bases, with 12 bases left between them. Germline CDR1 SGHNT, CDR2 YENEEA. CDR3 length: 12 amino acids. The CDR3 sequence: CASKGRSDEQFF. CDR3 bases: TGTGCCAGCAAGGGGAGGAGCGATGAGCAGTTCTTC.

This clonotype occurred once. The rearrangement joins TRBV5-1 to TRBJ2-7, with 11 bases identical to TRBD2. Trimming removed 0 bases from V and 4 bases from J; junction bases left unmatched: 3. Looked up from germline, CDR1 is SGHRS and CDR2 is YFSETQ. The CDR3 runs to 15 residues. The CDR3 spells CASSLGGTSGYEQYF. Written as DNA, the CDR3 is TGCGCCAGCAGCTTGGGGGGGACTAGCGGTTACGAGCAGTACTTC.